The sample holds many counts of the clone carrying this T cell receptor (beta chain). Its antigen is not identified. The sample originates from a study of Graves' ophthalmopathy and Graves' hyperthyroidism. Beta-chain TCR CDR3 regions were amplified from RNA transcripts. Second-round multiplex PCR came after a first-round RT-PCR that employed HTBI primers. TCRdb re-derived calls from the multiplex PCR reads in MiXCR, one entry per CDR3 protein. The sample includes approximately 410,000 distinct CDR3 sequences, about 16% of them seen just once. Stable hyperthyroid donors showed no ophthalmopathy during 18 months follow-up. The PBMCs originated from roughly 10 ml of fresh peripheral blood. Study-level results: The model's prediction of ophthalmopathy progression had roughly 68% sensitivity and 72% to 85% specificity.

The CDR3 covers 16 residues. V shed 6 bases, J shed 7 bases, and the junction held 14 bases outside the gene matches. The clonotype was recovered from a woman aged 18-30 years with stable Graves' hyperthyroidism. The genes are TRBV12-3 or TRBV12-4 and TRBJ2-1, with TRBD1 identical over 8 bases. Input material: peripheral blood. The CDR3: CASSKGQEGTLNEQFF. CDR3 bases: TGTGCCAGCAGCAAGGGACAGGAGGGGACCCTTAATGAGCAGTTCTTC.